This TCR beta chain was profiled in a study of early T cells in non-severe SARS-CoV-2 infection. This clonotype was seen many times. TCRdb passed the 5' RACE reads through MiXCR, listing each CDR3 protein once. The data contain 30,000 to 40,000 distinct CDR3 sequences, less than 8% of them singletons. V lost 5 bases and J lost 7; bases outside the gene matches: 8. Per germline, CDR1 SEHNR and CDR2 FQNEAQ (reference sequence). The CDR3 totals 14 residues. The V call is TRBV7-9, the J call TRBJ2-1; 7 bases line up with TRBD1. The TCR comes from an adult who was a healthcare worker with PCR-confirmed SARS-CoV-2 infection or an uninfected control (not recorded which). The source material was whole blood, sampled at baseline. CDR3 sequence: CASSRAGTENEQFF. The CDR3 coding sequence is TGTGCCAGCAGCCGTGCCGGGACAGAAAATGAGCAGTTCTTC.